The 15 T cell receptor beta chains given below trace back to one sample, sequenced in a study of T cell responses to AZD1222 COVID-19 vaccine. The protocol was immunoSEQ multiplex PCR, while the TCRdb copy is restricted to in-frame clones and leaves out a portion. The table includes some 130,000 clones, 84% detected once. The sample in question was peripheral blood, obtained on day 0 of AZD1222 vaccination. These receptors were taken from an adult in good health.

CDR3 region: CASSLAAGYTGELFF. The CDR3 DNA reads TGTGCCAGCAGCTTAGCGGCGGGGTACACCGGGGAGCTGTTTTTT. V gene TRBV11-2 combines with J gene TRBJ2-2; tentatively, D is TRBD2 (6 bases). V was clipped by 1 base and J by 3 bases, with 9 bases between them. The CDR3 has 15 residues. Germline assignment: CDR1 SGHAT and CDR2 FQNNGV. Full variable domain (outside the CDR3, taken from reference TRBV11-2 and TRBJ2-2): EAGVAQSPRYKIIEKRQSVAFWCNPISGHATLYWYQQILGQGPKLLIQFQNNGVVDDSQLPKDRFSAERLKGVDSTLKIQPAKLEDSAVYLCASSLAAGYTGELFFGEGSRLTVL.

J is TRBJ1-2 and V is TRBV4-2; D is ambiguous. Trimming cost V 0 bases and J 1 base, with 15 bases left between them. Germline loops: CDR1 LGHNA, CDR2 YNFKEQ. The CDR3 contains 17 residues. Here the CDR3 DNA reads TGTGCCAGCAGCCAAGATGGGGTCAGGACTGGTAACTATGGCTACACCTTC. The encoded protein is CASSQDGVRTGNYGYTF.

The chain uses TRBV10-3 and TRBJ2-3; a possible D gene is TRBD1 (6 bases). V lost 2 bases and J 0 bases, leaving 9 bases between the germline ends. Germline lookup yields CDR1 ENHRY and CDR2 SYGVKD. The CDR3 has 15 amino acids. For the CDR3, the DNA is TGTGCCATCAGTGAGAGACAGGCGAGCACAGATACGCAGTATTTT. Translating gives CAISERQASTDTQYF.

The V and J genes are TRBV6-5 and TRBJ1-5; 7 bases map to TRBD1. The germline V gene encodes CDR1 MNHEY and CDR2 SVGAGI. Trimming at V came to 5 bases and at J to 5 bases, leaving 6 bases not matched to a gene. The CDR3 loop spans 14 amino acids. The CDR3 DNA sequence: TGTGCCAGCAGTCGACAGGGCGGGGATCAGCCCCAGCATTTT. Protein sequence: CASSRQGGDQPQHF.

This rearrangement joins TRBV29-1 to TRBJ1-1; the match to TRBD1 covers 7 bases. The length of the CDR3 is 13 residues. Germline CDR1 is SQVTM and CDR2 is ANQGSEA. The junction had 13 bases not matched to a gene; V was cut back by 7 bases and J by 8 bases. The chain's CDR3 is CSAQQDRVLEAFF. In nucleotides, the CDR3 is TGCAGCGCACAACAAGACAGGGTGTTGGAAGCTTTCTTT.

The V and J genes are TRBV20-1 and TRBJ1-3; D gene uncertain. From germline, CDR1 is DFQATT and CDR2 SNEGSKA (reference sequence). Trimming left V 3 bases short and J 0 bases short, with 3 bases between. The CDR3 is 12 amino acids. The CDR3 DNA reads as TGCAGTGCTAGTTACTCTGGAAACACCATATATTTT. This translates into CSASYSGNTIYF.

The rearrangement uses TRBV18 and TRBJ1-4; 9 bases align to TRBD1. Germline V gene lookup returns CDR1 KGHSH and CDR2 LQKENI. V dropped 0 bases and J dropped 8; count of bases not matched to a gene: 7. This CDR3 contains 16 residues. The CDR3 DNA follows: TGTGCCAGCTCACCACCGAGGGGACAGGGAAACGAAAAACTGTTTTTT. Protein: CASSPPRGQGNEKLFF.

With regard to this clone: One end of the junction varies from germline; a read error may be responsible. The identical CDR3 is also encoded by other nucleotide sequences in the sample. The chain uses TRBV10-1 and TRBJ1-6; no clear D. The germline gives CDR1 WNHNN, CDR2 SYGVQD (reference sequence). The CDR3 consists of 16 residues. The CDR3 here is CASSDSGSRGNSPLHF. Here the CDR3 DNA reads TGTGCCAGCAGTGATTCTGGGAGTCGAGGGAATTCACCCCTCCACTTT.

This chain uses TRBV5-6 with TRBJ1-2; D may be TRBD1 (6 bases). The V end was cut by 0 bases, the J end by 1 base, with 10 bases between. The V gene's germline CDR1 is SGHDT and CDR2 YYEEEE. This CDR3 has 15 amino acids. Here the CDR3 reads CASSLGAGDNYGYTF. The CDR3 region has the DNA TGTGCCAGCAGCTTGGGGGCAGGGGATAACTATGGCTACACCTTC.

The chain links TRBV6-5 to TRBJ1-1, with D maybe TRBD1 (5 bases). CDR3 length: 14 amino acids. From germline, CDR1 is MNHEY and CDR2 SVGAGI. V dropped 5 bases and J dropped 6 bases, with 16 bases sitting between them. This chain's CDR3 is CASSTRTPRAEAFF. For the CDR3, the DNA is TGTGCCAGCAGTACCCGGACACCCAGGGCTGAAGCTTTCTTT.

This clone was seen only once. The chain employs TRBV28 and TRBJ1-2; D ambiguous. The CDR3 has 12 amino acids. The V and J ends lost 2 bases and 3 bases respectively, with 4 bases between them. Germline V gene data show CDR1 as MDHEN and CDR2 as SYDVKM. CDR3 sequence reads: CASSLLDYGYTF. CDR3 bases: TGTGCCAGCAGTTTACTAGACTATGGCTACACCTTC.

The V and J genes are TRBV30 and TRBJ1-4; D is uncertain. V was shortened by 0 bases and J by 7 bases, with 15 bases between the two germline ends. This CDR3 contains 15 residues. In germline, CDR1 is GTSNPN, CDR2 SVGIG (reference sequence). The CDR3, as DNA: TGTGCCTGGAGTGTAGGGCCAGTTGCTGGTGAAAAACTGTTTTTT. It specifies CAWSVGPVAGEKLFF. Variable domain in full (rest from reference TRBV30 and TRBJ1-4): SQTIHQWPATLVQPVGSPLSLECTVEGTSNPNLYWYRQAAGRGLQLLFYSVGIGQISSEVPQNLSASRPQDRQFILSSKKLLLSDSGFYLCAWSVGPVAGEKLFFGSGTQLSVL.

V gene TRBV5-1 combines with J gene TRBJ1-1; D unclear. This CDR3 is built from 18 residues. Germline CDR1 SGHRS, CDR2 YFSETQ. V lost 4 bases, J lost 6 bases, and 28 bases lay in between. CDR3 DNA sequence: TGCGCCAGCAGCCCCGACCCCGGCGGTCTGGTCCCAAACGCTGAAGCTTTCTTT. It is translated as CASSPDPGGLVPNAEAFF.

In this sample, this clone turned up once. CDR3 sequence reads: CASSQWASRANVLTF. The CDR3 nucleotides are TGTGCCAGCAGCCAATGGGCCAGCAGGGCCAACGTCCTGACTTTC. The chain has TRBV3-1 (or the pseudogene TRBV3-2) and TRBJ2-6; D unclear. V gave up 2 bases and J gave up 5 bases, with 10 bases separating them. The CDR3 is made up of 15 amino acids. CDR1 and CDR2 from the germline V gene are LGHDT and YNNKEL (reference sequence).

This chain connects TRBV7-8 to TRBJ2-3; D is unclear. CDR1 is SGHVS and CDR2 is FQNEAQ in the germline V gene. V was clipped by 5 bases and J by 1 base, with 7 bases between them. The CDR3 spans 13 residues. CDR3 sequence: CASSTAGTDTQYF. DNA for the CDR3: TGTGCCAGCAGCACGGCCGGCACAGATACGCAGTATTTT.